This T cell receptor (beta chain) originates from a study of blood T cells in healthy people across ages. This clonotype was recorded a few times. With a J-beta primer mix and a sample-barcoded 5' primer, a second PCR ran about 7 to 12 cycles. TCRdb ran MiXCR on the 5' RACE reads and lists one entry per CDR3 protein. The table shows 1.4 million or so distinct CDR3 sequences, with approximately 42% occurring only once. The CDR3 length is 15 residues. Germline V gene lookup returns CDR1 DFQATT and CDR2 SNEGSKA (reference sequence). Trimming took off 6 bases at V and 5 bases at J, with 20 bases between the two ends.

The sequencing input was blood. The chain links TRBV20-1 to TRBJ2-1; possible D gene TRBD2, 6 bases. This sequence originates from a woman aged 18-30 years in good health. In nucleotides, the CDR3 is TGCAGTGCCCCCAAAGCCGGGACTGGCAACAATGAGCAGTTCTTC. Amino acids: CSAPKAGTGNNEQFF.